Sequencing of this T cell receptor (beta chain) was carried out in a study of diagnostic markers for celiac disease. TCRdb re-analyzed the reads; it lists each CDR3 protein once, without DNA. The sample table includes just over 1,500 distinct CDR3 sequences. The CDR3 extends over 14 amino acids. Germline values: CDR1 LNHNV, CDR2 YYDKDF (reference sequence). The chain links TRBV15 to TRBJ2-7. Material for sequencing was either unsorted cells or a sorted T cell fraction (not recorded which). The sequence derives from a human donor. CDR3 region: CATSRGKATYEQYF.